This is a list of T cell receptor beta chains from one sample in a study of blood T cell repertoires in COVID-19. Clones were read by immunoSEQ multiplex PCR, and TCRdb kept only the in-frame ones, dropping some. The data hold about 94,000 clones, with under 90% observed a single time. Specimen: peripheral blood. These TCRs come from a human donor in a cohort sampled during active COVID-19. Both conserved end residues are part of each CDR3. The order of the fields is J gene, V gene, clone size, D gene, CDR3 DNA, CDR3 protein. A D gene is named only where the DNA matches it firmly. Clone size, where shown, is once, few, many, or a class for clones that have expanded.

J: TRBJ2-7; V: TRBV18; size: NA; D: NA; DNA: TGTGCCAGCTCACCACCCCTCGGGGGATCCACGCAGTACTTC; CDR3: CASSPPLGGSTQYF
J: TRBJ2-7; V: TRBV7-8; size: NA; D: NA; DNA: TGTGCCAGCAGCTTAGCCCACTTTGGTAGCGGTAGCTCCTACGAGCAGTACTTC; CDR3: CASSLAHFGSGSSYEQYF
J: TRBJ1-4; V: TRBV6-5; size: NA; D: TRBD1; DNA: TGTGCCAGCAGTTACTCTTCAGGGGGTAAACTGTTTTTT; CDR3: CASSYSSGGKLFF
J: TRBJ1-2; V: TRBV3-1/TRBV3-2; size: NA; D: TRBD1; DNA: TGTGCCACCTCAGACAGGGCCCTATATGGCTACACCTTC; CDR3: CATSDRALYGYTF
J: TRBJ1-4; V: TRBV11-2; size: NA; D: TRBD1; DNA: TGTGCCAGCAGCTTGGGACAGACTAATGAAAAACTGTTTTTT; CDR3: CASSLGQTNEKLFF
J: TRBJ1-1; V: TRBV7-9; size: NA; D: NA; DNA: TGTGCCAGCAGCCCCCAGGGGCGTAGGAACACTGAAGCTTTCTTT; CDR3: CASSPQGRRNTEAFF
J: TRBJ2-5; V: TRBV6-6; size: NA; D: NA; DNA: TGTGCCAGCAGGGGCAGGGAGACCCAGTACTTC; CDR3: CASRGRETQYF
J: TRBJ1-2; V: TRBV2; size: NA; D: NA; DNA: TGTGCCGGGGGGGAAGGAAACTATGGCTACACCTTC; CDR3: CAGGEGNYGYTF
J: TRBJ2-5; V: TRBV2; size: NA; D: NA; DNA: TGTGCCAGCATTCCCGGGGGGCGGGATCAAGAGACCCAGTACTTC; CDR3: CASIPGGRDQETQYF
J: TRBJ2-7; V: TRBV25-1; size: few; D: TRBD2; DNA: TGTGCCAGCAGTCAGCCGGGACGGGAGGGCCGCTACGAGCAGTACTTC; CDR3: CASSQPGREGRYEQYF
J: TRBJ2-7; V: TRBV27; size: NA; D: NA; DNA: TGTGCCAGCAGTTTATTAGCTGGGGCGCGAGGCGAGCAGTACTTC; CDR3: CASSLLAGARGEQYF
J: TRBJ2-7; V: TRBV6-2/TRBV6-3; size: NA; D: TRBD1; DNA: TGTGCCAGCAGTTACTCGAGTTCGGACAGGGCGCTCTACGAGCAGTACTTC; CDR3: CASSYSSSDRALYEQYF
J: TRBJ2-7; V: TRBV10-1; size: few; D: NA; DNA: TGCGCCAGCAGTGAGGGAGGCTACGAGCAGTACTTC; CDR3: CASSEGGYEQYF
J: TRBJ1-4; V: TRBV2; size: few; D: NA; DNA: TGTGCCAGCAGTGAAGGCGGGGGAGGAGGAAAACTGTTTTTT; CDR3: CASSEGGGGGKLFF
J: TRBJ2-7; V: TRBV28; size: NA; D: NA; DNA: TGTGCCAGCAGTTTTCTGTACGAGCAGTACTTC; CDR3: CASSFLYEQYF
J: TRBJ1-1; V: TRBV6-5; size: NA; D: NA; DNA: TGTGCCAGCAGTTACTCCTTAGGGAGGGGGAACACTGAAGCTTTCTTT; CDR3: CASSYSLGRGNTEAFF
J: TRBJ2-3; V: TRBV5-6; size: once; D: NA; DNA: TGTGCCAGCAGCTCGGAATGGACAGTAACGCAGTATTTT; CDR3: CASSSEWTVTQYF
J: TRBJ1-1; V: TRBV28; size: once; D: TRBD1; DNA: TGTGCCAGCAGCCACCGGGACAGGGGGCACACTGAAGCTTTCTTT; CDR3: CASSHRDRGHTEAFF